This T cell receptor (beta chain) was obtained from a study of T cells in Graves' hyperthyroidism and ophthalmopathy. About the research overall: Before treatment of any kind, peripheral blood was taken at initial diagnosis.

Trimming removed 6 bases from V and 7 bases from J, with 19 bases in between. Looked up from germline, CDR1 is SGHRS and CDR2 is YFSETQ. CDR3 size: 14 residues. TCR beta CDR3 region amplification was performed from RNA transcripts. RT-PCR in the first round (using the HTBI primer set) targeted the TCR CDR3. Via MiXCR, TCRdb re-called the multiplex PCR reads, giving one row per CDR3 protein. In the table there are a few hundred thousand distinct CDR3 sequences, about an eighth of which are singletons. This clonotype was counted a few times. Hyperthyroidism was newly diagnosed in patients aged 18 to 65 (duration under 2 months). PBMCs stemmed from under 11 ml fresh peripheral blood.

V usage is TRBV5-1 and J usage is TRBJ2-5; D might be TRBD2 (6 bases). The sample consisted of blood. The receptor was isolated from a woman aged 18 to 35 with Graves' hyperthyroidism. CDR3 sequence reads: CASNYGTGSGTQYF. The CDR3 coding sequence is TGCGCCAGCAACTACGGGACCGGGAGTGGGACCCAGTACTTC. Using reference TRBV5-1 and TRBJ2-5 for the parts outside the CDR3, the full variable domain is KAGVTQTPRYLIKTRGQQVTLSCSPISGHRSVSWYQQTPGQGLQFLFEYFSETQRNKGNFPGRFSGRQFSNSRSEMNVSTLELGDSALYLCASNYGTGSGTQYFGPGTRLLVL.